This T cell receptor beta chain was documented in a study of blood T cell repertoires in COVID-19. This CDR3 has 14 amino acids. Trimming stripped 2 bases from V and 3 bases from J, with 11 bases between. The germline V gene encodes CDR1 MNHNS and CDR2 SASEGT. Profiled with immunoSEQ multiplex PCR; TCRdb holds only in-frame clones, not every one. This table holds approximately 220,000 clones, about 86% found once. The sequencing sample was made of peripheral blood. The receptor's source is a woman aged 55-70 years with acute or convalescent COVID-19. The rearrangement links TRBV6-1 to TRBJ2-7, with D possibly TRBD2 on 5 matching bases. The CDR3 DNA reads TGTGCCAGCAGTGAAATATTTGGGAGCTACGAGCAGTACTTC. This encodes CASSEIFGSYEQYF.